This TCR beta chain was identified in a study of cytomegalovirus exposure and HLA in healthy donors. Study findings and constraints: A missense variant in DCLRE1C was later tied to TCR beta V- and J-gene trimming. Later on, an analysis found that several of the most significant clusters appeared to be linked to common viral pathogens, which included parvovirus B19. Reportedly, cytomegalovirus status was diagnosed with high sensitivity and specificity.

Points on this clone: The antigen remains unidentified.

V gave up 3 bases and J gave up 3 bases; unmatched junction bases: 5. The CDR3 spans 15 residues. In germline, CDR1 is MDHEN, CDR2 SYDVKM. Both 60 Vbeta primers and 13 Jbeta primers went into the PCR. Per the original data handling: In a later analysis, about 9.9 million of 65 million to 90 million unique beta chains occurred in at least two donors. Some clones are missing from TCRdb's copy, which holds only in-frame ones; the method was immunoSEQ multiplex PCR. For V, J and clone size, that table is used; D and trimming come from the DNA. The table includes approximately 150,000 clones, 80% detected once.

This TCR came from a woman aged 40 to 50 in good health and CMV-seronegative. The specimen was PBMCs. J is TRBJ1-1 and V is TRBV28, with 9 bases that match TRBD1. CDR3 region: CASSFGDRVDTEAFF. CDR3 sequence (DNA): TGTGCCAGCAGTTTTGGGGACAGGGTGGACACTGAAGCTTTCTTT.